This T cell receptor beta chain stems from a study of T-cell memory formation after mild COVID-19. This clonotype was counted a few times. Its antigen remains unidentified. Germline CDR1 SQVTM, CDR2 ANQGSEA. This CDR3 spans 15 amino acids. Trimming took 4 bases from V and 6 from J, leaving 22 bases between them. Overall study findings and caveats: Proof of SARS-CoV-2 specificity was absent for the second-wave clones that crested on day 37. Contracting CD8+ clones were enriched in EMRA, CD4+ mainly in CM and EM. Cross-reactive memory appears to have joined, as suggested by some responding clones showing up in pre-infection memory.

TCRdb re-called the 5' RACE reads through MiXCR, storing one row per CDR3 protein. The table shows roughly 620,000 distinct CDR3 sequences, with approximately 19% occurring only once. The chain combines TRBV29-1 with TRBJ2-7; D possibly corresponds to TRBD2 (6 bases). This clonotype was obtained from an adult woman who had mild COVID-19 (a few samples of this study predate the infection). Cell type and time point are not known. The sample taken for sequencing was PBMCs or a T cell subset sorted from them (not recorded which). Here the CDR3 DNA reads TGCAGCGTTGGTCCGCCCCGGGGAGGTTCTATCGAGCAGTACTTC. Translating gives CSVGPPRGGSIEQYF.